What follows describes a single T cell receptor beta chain. As yet, its antigen is unknown. Generated by immunoSEQ multiplex PCR, the TCRdb table keeps only in-frame clones and is missing some. The data show around 25,000 clones, about four fifths seen once. These data are taken from a study of lymphopenia after photon versus proton radiotherapy. Findings of the study overall: Post-nadir diversity loss with photons came from oligoclonal expansion, particularly CD8+ Temra cells. Better survival with proton therapy was suggested as possible, not demonstrated. Post-nadir TCR diversity decline inversely tracked overall survival among those who died. Under photons, naive T cells and diversity fell while effector/memory populations rose.

Losses at the gene ends were 1 base for V and 2 bases for J; bases not matched to a gene: 4. The CDR3 runs 15 residues. Germline CDR1 and CDR2: LNHNV and YYDKDF (reference sequence). The V gene is TRBV15, the J gene TRBJ2-7, with 8 bases matching TRBD1. Material: peripheral blood, obtained from a patient treated with photon-based radiotherapy. The clonotype originates from a man aged 35-49 years with gastric cancer. The CDR3 loop is CATSRGTGTAYEQYF. The CDR3 coding sequence is TGTGCCACCAGCAGAGGGACAGGGACGGCCTACGAGCAGTACTTC.